This T cell receptor beta chain was found in a study of cytomegalovirus exposure and HLA in healthy donors. TCRdb keeps only in-frame clones here, not all; method: immunoSEQ multiplex PCR. The repertoire holds some 120,000 clones, with roughly 91% as singletons. The CDR3 runs to 13 residues. Trimming shortened V by 8 bases and J by 3 bases, and 14 bases separated the two germline ends. Germline lookup yields CDR1 MNHEY and CDR2 SMNVEV (reference sequence). Sequenced material: PBMCs. This clonotype was obtained from a young man in good health and CMV-seronegative. The J gene is TRBJ2-7, the V gene TRBV27; D perhaps matches TRBD1 (5 bases). The CDR3 protein is CASRRGGSYEQYF. The CDR3 DNA reads TGTGCCAGCCGTAGGGGCGGAAGCTACGAGCAGTACTTC.